This paragraph reports one TCR beta chain. Its antigen remains unknown. Sequencing was performed with immunoSEQ multiplex PCR; in TCRdb, only in-frame clones are kept and a portion is missing. The sample has over 95,000 clones; about nine tenths are singletons. Time point defined: week 11, during vaccination. A 20-mer mutant IDH1 peptide at 300 ug was injected subcutaneously with topical imiquimod. Germline values: CDR1 LNHNV, CDR2 YYDKDF (reference sequence). The CDR3 runs 17 residues. Between the trimmed V and J ends, which lost 1 base and 2 bases, there was a span of 16 bases. The sample belongs to a study of a mutant IDH1 vaccine in newly diagnosed glioma.

The sequenced sample was PBMCs, obtained from a glioma patient whose treatment included an IDH1 peptide vaccine. The chain is built from TRBV15 and TRBJ2-3; no reliable D call. The clonotype originates from a woman in her 50s with glioma. The CDR3 region is CATSRVLSRDITDTQYF. For the CDR3, the DNA is TGTGCCACCAGCAGAGTATTGTCTAGAGATATCACAGATACGCAGTATTTT.